Below are 5 T cell receptor beta chains sequenced from a single sample in a study of a mutant IDH1 vaccine in newly diagnosed glioma. Sequenced by immunoSEQ multiplex PCR; TCRdb stores in-frame clones only, minus some. The sample holds tens of thousands of clones, roughly 89% seen once. As for time point: baseline, week 1 (first vaccination visit). Specified treatment: pre-vaccination baseline after standard-of-care therapy. Here the sequenced sample was PBMCs, taken from a glioma patient treated with radiotherapy, temozolomide or both. These receptors were collected from a middle-aged man with glioma.

V usage is TRBV5-1 and J usage is TRBJ2-7; possible D gene TRBD2, 7 bases. The CDR3 is 15 amino acids. V lost 4 bases to trimming and J lost 2 bases, with 16 bases between them. The germline V gene encodes CDR1 SGHRS and CDR2 YFSETQ. The CDR3 loop reads CASSPGGGQAYEQYF. CDR3 bases: TGCGCCAGCAGCCCGGGCGGGGGCCAGGCCTACGAGCAGTACTTC. Supplemented by reference TRBV5-1 and TRBJ2-7, the full variable domain reads KAGVTQTPRYLIKTRGQQVTLSCSPISGHRSVSWYQQTPGQGLQFLFEYFSETQRNKGNFPGRFSGRQFSNSRSEMNVSTLELGDSALYLCASSPGGGQAYEQYFGPGTRLTVT.

In its sample, this clone was seen once. This chain connects TRBV18 to TRBJ2-1; TRBD2 might be the D (6 bases). The CDR3 runs to 13 residues. Germline V lookup: CDR1 KGHSH, CDR2 LQKENI. V was cut by 3 bases and J by 7 bases, with 10 bases left in between. The CDR3 here is CASSPAGRNEQFF. The CDR3 nucleotides read TGTGCCAGCTCACCGGCGGGGCGTAATGAGCAGTTCTTC.

The chain is built from TRBV19 and TRBJ1-5; weak D call: TRBD1 (5 bases). The CDR3 is made up of 13 amino acids. Deletions cut 7 bases from V and 7 bases from J, with 14 bases between. The germline V gene has CDR1 LNHDA and CDR2 SQIVND (reference sequence). The DNA of the CDR3 is TGTGCCAGTAACTCCCGGGACGGACAGCCCCAGCATTTT. This translates into CASNSRDGQPQHF.

This sequence joins TRBV6-1 and TRBJ2-1; D call uncertain. Germline values: CDR1 MNHNS, CDR2 SASEGT. V lost 9 bases to trimming and J lost 5 bases, with 17 bases between them. The CDR3 has 14 residues. The CDR3 spells CASRDNLRDNEQFF. The CDR3 region has the DNA TGTGCCAGTAGAGACAATCTAAGAGACAATGAGCAGTTCTTC.

The V call is TRBV6-5, the J call TRBJ1-4; 8 bases align to TRBD1. With 6 bases clipped from V and 8 bases from J, the junction kept 8 bases outside the gene matches. Germline loops: CDR1 MNHEY, CDR2 SVGAGI. The CDR3 totals 14 residues. CDR3: CASSRDRMVEKLFF. Here the CDR3 DNA reads TGTGCCAGCAGCCGGGACAGGATGGTAGAAAAACTGTTTTTT.